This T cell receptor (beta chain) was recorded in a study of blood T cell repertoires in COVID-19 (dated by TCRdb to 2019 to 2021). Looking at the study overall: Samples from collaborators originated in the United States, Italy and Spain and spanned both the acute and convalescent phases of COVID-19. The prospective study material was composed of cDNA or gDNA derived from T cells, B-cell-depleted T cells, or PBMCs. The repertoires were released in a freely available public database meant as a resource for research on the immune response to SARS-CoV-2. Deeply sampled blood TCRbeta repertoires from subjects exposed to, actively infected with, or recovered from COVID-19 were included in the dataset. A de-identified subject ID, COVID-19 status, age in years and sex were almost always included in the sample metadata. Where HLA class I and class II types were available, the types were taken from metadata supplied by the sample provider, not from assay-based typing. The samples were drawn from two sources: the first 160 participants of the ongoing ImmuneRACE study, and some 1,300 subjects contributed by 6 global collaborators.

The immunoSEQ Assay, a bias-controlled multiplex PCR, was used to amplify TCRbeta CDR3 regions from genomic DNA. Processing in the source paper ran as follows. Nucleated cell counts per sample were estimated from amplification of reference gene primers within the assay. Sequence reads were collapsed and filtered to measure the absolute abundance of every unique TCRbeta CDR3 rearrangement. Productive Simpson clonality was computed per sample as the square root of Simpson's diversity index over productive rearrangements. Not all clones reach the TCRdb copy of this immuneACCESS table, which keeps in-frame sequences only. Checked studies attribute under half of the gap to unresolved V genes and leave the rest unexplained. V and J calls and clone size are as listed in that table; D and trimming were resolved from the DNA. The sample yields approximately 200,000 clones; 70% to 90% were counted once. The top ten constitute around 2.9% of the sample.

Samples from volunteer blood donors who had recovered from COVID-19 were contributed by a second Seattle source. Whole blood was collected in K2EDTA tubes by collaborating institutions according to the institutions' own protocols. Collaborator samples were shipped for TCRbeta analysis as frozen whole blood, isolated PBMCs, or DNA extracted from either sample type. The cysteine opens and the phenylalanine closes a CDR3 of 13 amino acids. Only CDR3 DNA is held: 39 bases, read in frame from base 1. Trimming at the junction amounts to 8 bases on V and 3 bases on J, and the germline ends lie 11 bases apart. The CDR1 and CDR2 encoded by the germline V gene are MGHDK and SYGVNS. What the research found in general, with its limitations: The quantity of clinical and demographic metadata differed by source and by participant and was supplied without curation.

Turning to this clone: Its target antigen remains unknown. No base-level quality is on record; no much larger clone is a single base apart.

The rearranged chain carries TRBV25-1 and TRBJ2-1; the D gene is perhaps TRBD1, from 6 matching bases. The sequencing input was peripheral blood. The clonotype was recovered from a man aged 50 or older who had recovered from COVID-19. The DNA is TGTGCCAGCTCGACAGGCCTCTACAATGAGCAGTTCTTC. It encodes CASSTGLYNEQFF. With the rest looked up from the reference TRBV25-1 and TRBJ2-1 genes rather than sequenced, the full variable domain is EADIYQTPRYLVIGTGKKITLECSQTMGHDKMYWYQQDPGMELHLIHYSYGVNSTEKGDLSSESTVSRIRTEHFPLTLESARPSHTSQYLCASSTGLYNEQFFGPGTRLTVL.